This T cell receptor (beta chain) was obtained from a study of blood T cell repertoires in COVID-19. About the research overall: Sources were T cells, B-cell-depleted T cells, or PBMCs; the material itself was cDNA or gDNA.

The assay was immunoSEQ multiplex PCR, and TCRdb's table has in-frame clones only and misses some. Here the sample spans tens of thousands of clones, just under 75% being singletons. Sequencing input: peripheral blood. The clonotype was recovered from a woman in her 70s with COVID-19, enrolled during active disease.

The CDR3 DNA sequence: TGTGCCAGCAGTTGGACAGGGGGCCCCTACGAGCAGTACTTC. Amino acid sequence: CASSWTGGPYEQYF. This chain links TRBV6-2 or TRBV6-3 with TRBJ2-7; 11 bases map to TRBD1. The CDR3 runs to 14 residues. J lost 2 bases, V lost 4 bases, and 1 base had no gene match. Germline CDR1 is MNHEY and CDR2 is SVGEGT.